The 26 T cell receptor beta chains listed next were all sequenced from one sample in a study of cytomegalovirus exposure and HLA in healthy donors. PCR employed 60 Vbeta and 13 Jbeta primers. Clones were sequenced by immunoSEQ multiplex PCR, and TCRdb holds only the in-frame ones, with some missing. This sample carries over 90,000 clones, 75% to 90% of them seen once, and the ten largest clones take just over 2.5%. Specimen: PBMCs. The source is a man aged 40-49 years in good health and CMV-seronegative.

V usage is TRBV4-3 and J usage is TRBJ1-1; possibly TRBD1 for D (6 bases). Trimming took 3 bases from V and 10 from J, leaving 18 bases between them. CDR1 and CDR2 (germline): LGHNA, YSLEER. This CDR3 spans 14 amino acids. The CDR3 DNA follows: TGCGCCAGCAGCCAGTACCGGGACACCTCCCTAGCTTTCTTT. Translating gives CASSQYRDTSLAFF.

This rearrangement joins TRBV13 to TRBJ2-7; D may be TRBD1 (7 bases). V lost 3 bases, J lost 4 bases, and 10 bases lay in between. The germline gives CDR1 PRHDT, CDR2 FYEKMQ (reference sequence). The CDR3 covers 13 residues. The CDR3 bases are TGTGCCAGCAGCTTTGCAGGGGGGTACGAGCAGTACTTC. It yields the protein CASSFAGGYEQYF.

The V call is TRBV9, the J call TRBJ2-7; the D is unclear. V was trimmed by 0 bases and J by 0 bases, leaving 10 bases between them. The germline V gene encodes CDR1 SGDLS and CDR2 YYNGEE. The CDR3 runs to 15 residues. The CDR3 bases are TGTGCCAGCAGCGTAGTCCCAAGTAGCTCCTACGAGCAGTACTTC. Its protein is CASSVVPSSSYEQYF.

The chain combines TRBV5-1 with TRBJ2-3, with TRBD1 as a possible D gene (6 bases). The V and J ends lost 4 bases and 2 bases respectively, with 17 bases between them. Germline loops: CDR1 SGHRS, CDR2 YFSETQ. The CDR3 consists of 16 residues. For the CDR3, the DNA is TGCGCCAGCAGCCTACAGGGTGGACTTAACACAGATACGCAGTATTTT. Translation gives CASSLQGGLNTDTQYF.

The chain is built from TRBV27 and TRBJ2-3; weak D call: TRBD2 (6 bases). Germline lookup yields CDR1 MNHEY and CDR2 SMNVEV (reference sequence). Trimming removed 6 bases at V and 2 bases at J, with 12 bases between. The CDR3 is made up of 14 amino acids. The DNA of the CDR3 is TGTGCCAGCAGCCGGGACTCCAACACAGATACGCAGTATTTT. Amino acid sequence: CASSRDSNTDTQYF.

The rearrangement joins TRBV4-3 to TRBJ2-4; maybe TRBD2 (6 bases). The CDR3 runs 15 residues. CDR1 is LGHNA, CDR2 YSLEER, per germline. Between the trimmed V and J ends, which lost 3 bases and 9 bases, there was a span of 18 bases. The CDR3 loop is CASSQAGQGVGIQYF. The DNA of the CDR3 is TGCGCCAGCAGCCAGGCGGGGCAGGGCGTAGGCATTCAGTACTTC.

CDR3 sequence: CASSHSVGGAYEQYF. In DNA form, the CDR3 reads TGTGCCAGCAGCCATTCTGTCGGGGGGGCCTACGAGCAGTACTTC. The chain employs TRBV14 and TRBJ2-7; 8 bases map to TRBD2. Germline CDR1 and CDR2: SGHDN and FVKESK. The length of the CDR3 is 15 residues. The J segment lost 2 bases and the V segment lost 3 bases, leaving 6 bases of the junction unmatched.

The chain employs TRBV18 and TRBJ2-6, with TRBD1 matching over 7 bases. The CDR3 has 17 residues. Germline assignment: CDR1 KGHSH and CDR2 LQKENI. Trimming took 3 bases from V and 0 from J; bases not matched to a gene: 5. CDR3 loop: CASSPGQAFSGANVLTF. The CDR3 region has the DNA TGTGCCAGCTCACCCGGACAGGCCTTCTCTGGGGCCAACGTCCTGACTTTC.

The chain employs TRBV5-6 and TRBJ1-4; the D gene is possibly TRBD1 (5 bases). This CDR3 is 18 amino acids long. CDR1 and CDR2 (germline): SGHDT, YYEEEE. V lost 4 bases and J lost 0, with 19 bases in between. In DNA, the CDR3 is TGTGCCAGCAGCGGGCGGGGACGGGACCTAGCAACTAATGAAAAACTGTTTTTT. It is translated as CASSGRGRDLATNEKLFF. The complete variable domain, with remaining parts taken from reference TRBV5-6 and TRBJ1-4, reads DAGVTQSPTHLIKTRGQQVTLRCSPKSGHDTVSWYQQALGQGPQFIFQYYEEEERQRGNFPDRFSGHQFPNYSSELNVNALLLGDSALYLCASSGRGRDLATNEKLFFGSGTQLSVL.

This chain connects TRBV7-9 to TRBJ2-3, with 11 bases lining up with TRBD2. Per the germline V gene, CDR1 is SEHNR and CDR2 is FQNEAQ (reference sequence). V lost 5 bases, J lost 4 bases, and 5 bases stayed unmatched. This CDR3 is 15 amino acids long. The CDR3 DNA is TGTGCCAGCAGCCGTTTTAGCGGGGGGGCAGATACGCAGTATTTT. This codes for CASSRFSGGADTQYF. Drawing the rest from reference TRBV7-9 and TRBJ2-3, the complete variable domain is DTGVSQNPRHKITKRGQNVTFRCDPISEHNRLYWYRQTLGQGPEFLTYFQNEAQLEKSRLLSDRFSAERPKGSFSTLEIQRTEQGDSAMYLCASSRFSGGADTQYFGPGTRLTVL.

J is TRBJ1-3 and V is TRBV5-5; D uncertain. V lost 4 bases and J 0 bases, leaving 8 bases between the germline ends. CDR3 length equals 14 residues. CDR1 is SGHKS and CDR2 is YYEKEE in the germline V gene (reference sequence). The CDR3, as DNA: TGTGCCAGCAGCCTCCGGAGCTCTGGAAACACCATATATTTT. Its translation is CASSLRSSGNTIYF.

The chain uses TRBV19 and TRBJ1-2, with TRBD1 matching over 7 bases. The CDR3 is made up of 14 amino acids. The germline V gene encodes CDR1 LNHDA and CDR2 SQIVND (reference sequence). V lost 3 bases to trimming and J lost 8 bases; unmatched junction nucleotides: 9. The CDR3 bases are TGTGCCAGTAGTATTATAGGGGGCCCAGGCGGCTACACCTTC. This gives the protein CASSIIGGPGGYTF.

This clone was seen a few times. This rearrangement joins TRBV2 to TRBJ2-7; tentatively, D is TRBD1 (7 bases). Germline V CDR1 and CDR2: SNHLY, FYNNEI. There are 14 residues in the CDR3. V was cut by 5 bases and J by 7 bases, with 18 bases left in between. CDR3 loop: CASSSPGGGIEQYF. For the CDR3, the DNA is TGTGCCAGCAGTTCCCCTGGAGGGGGCATAGAGCAGTACTTC.

The chain joins TRBV18 to TRBJ1-1, with D tentatively TRBD1 (6 bases). Looked up from germline, CDR1 is KGHSH and CDR2 is LQKENI. The length of the CDR3 is 14 residues. The ends were cut back, 5 bases at V and 5 bases at J, with 15 bases in the middle. The DNA for the CDR3 is TGTGCCAGCTCAATTTCAGGGGCCGATACTGAAGCTTTCTTT. Amino acid sequence: CASSISGADTEAFF.

In the case of this clone: The junction departs from the called germline gene at one end, perhaps through a read error. The rearrangement links TRBV7-7 to TRBJ2-3; a weak D match, TRBD2 (5 bases). Germline V CDR1 and CDR2: SSHAT, FNYEAQ (reference sequence). This CDR3 region has 14 residues. The CDR3 DNA is TGTGCTAGCAGCTTAGGTGTTAGCGCAGATACGCAGTATTTT. Protein: CASSLGVSADTQYF.

This sequence joins TRBV5-1 and TRBJ1-2; D is uncertain. The CDR3 runs 13 residues. Germline lookup yields CDR1 SGHRS and CDR2 YFSETQ. Trimming removed 2 bases at V and 2 bases at J, with 7 bases between. Written as DNA, the CDR3 is TGCGCCAGCAGCTTCACAGAGAACTATGGCTACACCTTC. Its protein is CASSFTENYGYTF.

The chain combines TRBV25-1 with TRBJ1-3; D not certain. The CDR3 covers 11 residues. Germline V gene lookup returns CDR1 MGHDK and CDR2 SYGVNS. Trimming left V 10 bases short and J 2 bases short, with 6 bases between. CDR3 DNA: TGTGCCACGCGTGCTGGAAACACCATATATTTT. It specifies CATRAGNTIYF.

The chain is built from TRBV19 and TRBJ1-2; no clear D. V lost 7 bases and J lost 0, with 6 bases in between. In germline, CDR1 is LNHDA, CDR2 SQIVND (reference sequence). The CDR3 covers 12 residues. CDR3 nucleotides: TGTGCCAGTAAGGAGTCTAACTATGGCTACACCTTC. This sequence encodes CASKESNYGYTF.

The V gene is TRBV5-1, the J gene TRBJ2-1; 9 nucleotides align to TRBD1. The germline CDR1 and CDR2 sequences are SGHRS and YFSETQ. The CDR3 has 13 residues. After removal of 3 bases from V and 10 bases from J, the junction contained 5 bases not matched to a gene. CDR3 in DNA: TGCGCCAGCAGCTCAGACAGGGGGGGCGAGCAGTTCTTC. Protein: CASSSDRGGEQFF.

The rearrangement joins TRBV6-6 to TRBJ2-1; TRBD2 matches at 13 bases. Trimming cost V 5 bases and J 9 bases; bases outside gene matches: 10. Germline V CDR1 and CDR2: MNHNY, SVGAGI (reference sequence). The CDR3 covers 16 residues. CDR3 residues: CASSRGTSGALGEQFF. CDR3 bases: TGTGCCAGCAGTAGAGGGACTAGCGGGGCCCTAGGTGAGCAGTTCTTC.

A single count supports this clone. CDR3 amino acids: CASSLAYLERGTGRNYGYTF. The CDR3 DNA reads TGTGCCAGCAGCTTAGCATATCTAGAACGCGGGACAGGAAGGAACTATGGCTACACCTTC. The V call is TRBV7-8, the J call TRBJ1-2; the match to TRBD1 covers 8 bases. CDR1 is SGHVS and CDR2 is FQNEAQ in the germline V gene. This CDR3 contains 20 residues. With 0 bases clipped from V and 2 bases from J, the junction kept 17 bases outside the gene matches.

The chain has TRBV5-4 and TRBJ2-5, with D possibly being TRBD2 (6 bases). The CDR3 is 14 amino acids. In germline, CDR1 is SGHNT, CDR2 YYREEE (reference sequence). Trimming took 4 bases from V and 1 from J, leaving 11 bases between them. CDR3 bases: TGTGCCAGCAGCGTACCGGGGGTCCAAGAGACCCAGTACTTC. Residues: CASSVPGVQETQYF.

The V and J genes are TRBV19 and TRBJ2-3, with a tentative D call TRBD1 (6 bases). The CDR3 sequence is 13 residues long. Trimming took 4 bases from V and 1 from J, leaving 6 bases between them. The germline CDR1 and CDR2 sequences are LNHDA and SQIVND (reference sequence). The CDR3 bases are TGTGCCAGTAGTACAGGGGGCACAGATACGCAGTATTTT. Its translation is CASSTGGTDTQYF. The variable domain in full, completed from reference TRBV19 and TRBJ2-3, reads DGGITQSPKYLFRKEGQNVTLSCEQNLNHDAMYWYRQDPGQGLRLIYYSQIVNDFQKGDIAEGYSVSREKKESFPLTVTSAQKNPTAFYLCASSTGGTDTQYFGPGTRLTVL.

The rearrangement uses TRBV6-5 and TRBJ1-6, with 7 positions matching TRBD1. The trim removed 2 bases at V and 5 bases at J, leaving 6 bases unmatched. Germline values: CDR1 MNHEY, CDR2 SVGAGI. The CDR3 spans 16 residues. This chain's CDR3 is CASSYGTVPNNSPLHF. CDR3 in DNA: TGTGCCAGCAGTTACGGGACAGTACCTAATAATTCACCCCTCCACTTT.

V is TRBV6-5 and J is TRBJ1-5; 7 nucleotides match TRBD1. The CDR3 sequence is 14 residues long. The ends lost 6 bases at V and 5 bases at J; junction bases unmatched: 7. Germline CDR1 is MNHEY and CDR2 is SVGAGI. The CDR3 nucleotides are TGTGCCAGCAGCTCCAGGGGGAGGCATCAGCCCCAGCATTTT. This translates into CASSSRGRHQPQHF.

The gene calls are TRBV5-6 and TRBJ1-2, with unresolved D. V was trimmed by 4 bases and J by 5 bases, leaving 9 bases between them. Germline V gives CDR1 SGHDT, CDR2 YYEEEE. The CDR3 contains 12 residues. The CDR3 DNA sequence: TGTGCCAGCAGCCCGAGGACTTATGGCTACACCTTC. It is translated as CASSPRTYGYTF.